This T cell receptor (beta chain) was found in a study of shared clonotypes between healthy human individuals. The CDR3 spans 16 residues. CDR1 is MGHRA and CDR2 is YSYEKL in the germline V gene. J gave up 9 bases and V 0 bases, and 7 bases lay outside the gene matches. Study-wide points: Generation probability values for non-shared clonotypes were lower than those for clonotypes shared by all four donors.

The assay used deep level. TCRdb keeps only in-frame clones here, not all; method: immunoSEQ multiplex PCR. The table has about 1,900,000 clones, approximately 95% seen once. CD45RO-negative, CCR7-selected cells formed the naive CD8 fraction, which excluded terminally differentiated effector memory CD45RA+ cells. With regard to this clone: Its specificity is unknown.

This sequence originates from a man aged 18 to 30 in good health. This chain links TRBV4-1 with TRBJ2-1; the match to TRBD2 covers 11 bases. The specimen sequenced was naive CD8+ T cells sorted from blood. CDR3 sequence (DNA): TGCGCCAGCAGCCAAGAAGAACTAGCGGGAGTGCTTGAGCAGTTCTTC. It is translated as CASSQEELAGVLEQFF.